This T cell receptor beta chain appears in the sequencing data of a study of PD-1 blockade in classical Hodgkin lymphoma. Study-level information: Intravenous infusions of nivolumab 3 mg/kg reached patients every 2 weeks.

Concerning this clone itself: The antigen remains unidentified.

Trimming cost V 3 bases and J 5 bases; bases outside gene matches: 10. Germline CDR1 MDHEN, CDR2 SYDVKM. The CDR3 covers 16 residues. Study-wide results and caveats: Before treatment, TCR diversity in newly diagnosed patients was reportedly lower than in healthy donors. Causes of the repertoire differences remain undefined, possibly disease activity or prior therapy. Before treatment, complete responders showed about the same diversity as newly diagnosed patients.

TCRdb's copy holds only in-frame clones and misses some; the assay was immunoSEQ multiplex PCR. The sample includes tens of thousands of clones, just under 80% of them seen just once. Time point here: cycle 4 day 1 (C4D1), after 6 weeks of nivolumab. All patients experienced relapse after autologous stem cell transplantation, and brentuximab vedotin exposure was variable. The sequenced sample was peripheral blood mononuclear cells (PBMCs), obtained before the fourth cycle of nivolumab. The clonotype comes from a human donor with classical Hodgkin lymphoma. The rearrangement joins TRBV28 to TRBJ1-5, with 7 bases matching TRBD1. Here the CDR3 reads CASSLARGRAYQPQHF. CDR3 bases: TGTGCCAGCAGTTTGGCAAGGGGGCGGGCCTATCAGCCCCAGCATTTT. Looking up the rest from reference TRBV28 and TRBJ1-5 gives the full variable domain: DVKVTQSSRYLVKRTGEKVFLECVQDMDHENMFWYRQDPGLGLRLIYFSYDVKMKEKGDIPEGYSVSREKKERFSLILESASTNQTSMYLCASSLARGRAYQPQHFGDGTRLSIL.